Shown below are 3 T cell receptor beta chains from a single sample sequenced in a study of early T cells in non-severe SARS-CoV-2 infection. One entry per CDR3 protein, called by TCRdb with MiXCR from the 5' RACE reads. The sample yields roughly 120,000 distinct CDR3 sequences, about 16% seen once. The sequenced sample consisted of whole blood. The receptors were gathered from an adult who was a healthcare worker with PCR-confirmed SARS-CoV-2 infection or an uninfected control (not recorded which).

The gene calls are TRBV19 and TRBJ1-2; D is unclear. Germline CDR1 and CDR2: LNHDA and SQIVND (reference sequence). V was trimmed by 5 bases and J by 8 bases, leaving 12 bases between them. The CDR3 sequence is 12 residues long. CDR3 residues: CASSLGKGGYTF. CDR3 coding DNA: TGTGCCAGTAGTCTAGGGAAGGGCGGCTACACCTTC.

This clonotype was recorded many times. The CDR3 region has the DNA TGTGCCACGGGGCGGGGCAGGCAGGAGACCCAGTACTTC. Encoded protein: CATGRGRQETQYF. The genes are TRBV10-3 and TRBJ2-5; TRBD2 is a possible D gene (6 bases). The CDR3 contains 13 residues. Germline V lookup: CDR1 ENHRY, CDR2 SYGVKD. V was pared by 10 bases and J by 5 bases, with 17 bases between.

The rearrangement links TRBV6-1 to TRBJ1-5; D call uncertain. The CDR3 consists of 16 residues. V gave up 3 bases and J gave up 3 bases, with 15 bases separating them. Germline-derived CDR1 and CDR2 are MNHNS and SASEGT. The CDR3 loop is CASSDSWPVNNQPQHF. CDR3 DNA sequence: TGTGCCAGCAGTGATTCCTGGCCGGTGAACAATCAGCCCCAGCATTTT.